This T cell receptor (beta chain) was retrieved from a study of early T cells in non-severe SARS-CoV-2 infection. Turning to the study itself: Chains were not paired, and sequencing was done on bulk RNA from unsorted whole blood.

Findings of the study overall: VDJdb matching skewed toward anti-spike CD8 responses, missing private and CD4 specificities.

Trimming pared 2 bases from V and 2 bases from J, leaving 13 bases between. The CDR3 runs 14 residues. Per germline, CDR1 SQVTM and CDR2 ANQGSEA. This clonotype was seen repeatedly, ten times or more. What it binds is not known. Individually, cDNA molecules had unique molecular identifiers attached to them. TCRdb re-analysed the 5' RACE reads in MiXCR, keeping a single row per CDR3 protein. The sample has tens of thousands of distinct CDR3 sequences, around an eighth seen once; the top ten hold roughly 3%. The sequencing input was whole blood. This receptor was taken from an adult who was a healthcare worker with PCR-confirmed SARS-CoV-2 infection or an uninfected control (not recorded which). V gene TRBV29-1 combines with J gene TRBJ2-7; D may match TRBD1 or TRBD2 (5 bases each). The CDR3 DNA reads TGCAGCGTTGAATCGGGACGGCCGGCCTACGAGCAGTACTTC. Translation gives CSVESGRPAYEQYF.